This paragraph covers one T cell receptor (beta chain) sequence. This sample stems from a study of blood T cell repertoires in COVID-19. Recruitment covered 25 or so US areas and drew participants whose ages spanned roughly 18 to 100 years. Germline lookup yields CDR1 MGHRA and CDR2 YSYEKL. This CDR3 contains 13 residues. Trimming stripped 0 bases from V and 16 bases from J, with 16 bases between. Sequencing was performed with immunoSEQ multiplex PCR; in TCRdb, only in-frame clones are kept and a portion is missing. The table lists roughly 310,000 clones, about nine tenths of them singletons. Sequences were obtained from PBMCs or T cells enriched from blood (not recorded which). The chain is built from TRBV4-1 and TRBJ1-5; D is ambiguous. This TCR came from a man aged 55 to 70 who had recovered from COVID-19. CDR3 sequence: CASSQDLAVKKHF. CDR3 nucleotides: TGCGCCAGCAGCCAAGATCTGGCAGTAAAGAAACATTTT.